Included here is one T cell receptor (beta chain) sequence, with context. Its antigen is undetermined. V shed 4 bases, J shed 4 bases, and the junction held 7 bases outside the gene matches. CDR1 is SGHTA, CDR2 FQGNSA, per germline. The CDR3 is 15 residues long. The data derive from a study of graft-versus-host responses after intestinal transplantation. Across the study: Recipients across the board were started on anti-thymocyte globulin induction, then kept on tacrolimus and steroids for roughly 3 years.

Assay used: immunoSEQ multiplex PCR; TCRdb lists only in-frame clones, some missing. Of roughly 130,000 clones listed, over 90% are singletons. Regarding the study as a whole: An association linked early post-transplant HvG declines with peak circulating GvH clone levels. Patients with graft-donor T cell macrochimerism had high graft-versus-host to host-versus-graft clonal ratios in allografts. Recipient bone marrow held GvH clones, some seen earlier in ileum or blood.

The chain links TRBV7-2 to TRBJ1-2, with TRBD1 identical over 9 bases. The sequenced sample was unstimulated CD4+ T cells sorted from spleen or lymph node cells, obtained before intestinal transplant. This TCR derives from a human donor who received an intestinal transplant. The CDR3 sequence: CASSSRQGEVYGYTF. CDR3 DNA: TGTGCCAGCAGCTCCAGACAGGGGGAGGTCTATGGCTACACCTTC. Filled out from reference TRBV7-2 and TRBJ1-2, the complete variable domain reads GAGVSQSPSNKVTEKGKDVELRCDPISGHTALYWYRQSLGQGLEFLIYFQGNSAPDKSGLPSDRFSAERTGGSVSTLTIQRTQQEDSAVYLCASSSRQGEVYGYTFGSGTRLTVV.